One T cell receptor (beta chain) is described in this entry. Its specificity is not known. All patients relapsed after autologous stem cell transplantation, and brentuximab vedotin exposure varied. This entry comes from a study of PD-1 blockade in classical Hodgkin lymphoma. For the study at large: Intravenous delivery of nivolumab at 3 mg/kg to patients occurred every 2 weeks. Points from the study as a whole: While CD8+ TCR diversity did not rise significantly by C4D1, CD4+ TCR diversity did. Patients with a complete response exhibited baseline diversity comparable to newly diagnosed patients.

Only in-frame clones appear in the TCRdb table, and some are missing; sequencing was by immunoSEQ multiplex PCR. The sample has approximately 43,000 clones; 85% to 90% are singletons. The CDR3 is made up of 16 amino acids. This receptor was taken from a human donor with classical Hodgkin lymphoma. Material: peripheral blood mononuclear cells (PBMCs), obtained before the second cycle of nivolumab. V gene TRBV21-1 combines with J gene TRBJ1-2. TRBV21-1 is described as a pseudogene. In DNA, the CDR3 is TGTGCCAGCACGTCTCTCGGGGGGGTAACTAACTATGGCTACACCTTC. Translated: CASTSLGGVTNYGYTF.